Shown below are 22 T cell receptor beta chains from a single sample sequenced in a study of blood T cell repertoires in COVID-19. Produced via immunoSEQ multiplex PCR; TCRdb's table is partial and in-frame only. This sample has about 100,000 clones; about 86% occur once, and the top ten carry roughly 4.6%. Source material: peripheral blood. The receptors were sampled from a human donor in a cohort sampled during active COVID-19.

The chain couples TRBV6-5 to TRBJ2-5, with 7 bases aligning to TRBD2. Germline trimming cut 5 bases from V and 3 bases from J; bases unmatched to any gene: 6. Germline CDR1 reads MNHEY; CDR2 reads SVGAGI. This CDR3 has 14 amino acids. CDR3 DNA sequence: TGTGCCAGCAGTCCAAGACTAGCTGAAGAGACCCAGTACTTC. Its protein is CASSPRLAEETQYF.

The chain recombines TRBV11-2 with TRBJ2-3; D gene uncertain. The V end lost 1 base, the J end lost 1 base, and 6 bases lay between the germline ends. Germline CDR1 reads SGHAT; CDR2 reads FQNNGV. This CDR3 spans 14 amino acids. The CDR3: CASSLASGTDTQYF. In DNA form, the CDR3 reads TGTGCCAGCAGCTTAGCGTCTGGCACAGATACGCAGTATTTT.

The CDR3 coding sequence is TGCGCCAGCAGCTTGCCGGGAGCCTACAATGAGCAGTTCTTC. Translation: CASSLPGAYNEQFF. The rearrangement joins TRBV5-1 to TRBJ2-1, with a tentative D call TRBD2 (6 bases). CDR1 is SGHRS and CDR2 is YFSETQ in the germline V gene. The V end lost 1 base, the J end lost 2 bases, and 7 bases lay between the germline ends. The CDR3 consists of 14 residues.

The chain joins TRBV4-1 to TRBJ2-3; 7 bases are a match to TRBD2. The V segment lost 5 bases and the J segment 3 bases; nucleotides outside the gene matches: 11. Germline V gene lookup returns CDR1 MGHRA and CDR2 YSYEKL. This CDR3 spans 16 amino acids. DNA for the CDR3: TGCGCCAGCAGCTCTCCCGGGAGGCGGAGAACAGATACGCAGTATTTT. Translating it yields CASSSPGRRRTDTQYF.

The chain has TRBV27 and TRBJ2-7; D may be TRBD2 (5 bases). Trimming took 6 bases from V and 4 from J, leaving 10 bases between them. Germline loops: CDR1 MNHEY, CDR2 SMNVEV (reference sequence). The CDR3 runs to 12 residues. The CDR3, as DNA: TGTGCCAGCAGCGAACTAGGGTACGAGCAGTACTTC. It specifies CASSELGYEQYF.

The chain joins TRBV30 to TRBJ1-2, with a possible D match to TRBD1 (6 bases). The germline V gene encodes CDR1 GTSNPN and CDR2 SVGIG (reference sequence). This CDR3 contains 13 residues. V was trimmed by 0 bases and J by 7 bases, leaving 12 bases between them. In DNA, the CDR3 is TGTGCCTGGAGTGTCGGACAGTTTGGTGGCTACACCTTC. This sequence encodes CAWSVGQFGGYTF.

The chain uses TRBV18 and TRBJ2-1, with 14 positions matching TRBD2. The CDR3 covers 16 residues. Germline V gene data show CDR1 as KGHSH and CDR2 as LQKENI. The V segment lost 3 bases and the J segment 3 bases; nucleotides outside the gene matches: 1. The DNA of the CDR3 is TGTGCCAGCTCACCTGGGACTAGCGGGAGCTACAATGAGCAGTTCTTC. This codes for CASSPGTSGSYNEQFF.

This rearrangement joins TRBV5-1 to TRBJ1-6; 7 positions match TRBD1. The CDR3 extends over 14 amino acids. Looked up from germline, CDR1 is SGHRS and CDR2 is YFSETQ. V lost 0 bases and J lost 14; bases outside the gene matches: 8. This CDR3 is CASSLAVRGTSLHF. CDR3 nucleotide sequence: TGCGCCAGCAGCTTGGCCGTCAGGGGGACTTCCCTCCACTTT.

This chain's CDR3 is CSVLSGGSYNEQFF. The CDR3 region has the DNA TGCAGCGTCCTCTCCGGAGGCTCCTACAATGAGCAGTTCTTC. The chain has TRBV29-1 and TRBJ2-1, with D possibly matching TRBD2 (5 bases). Per germline, CDR1 SQVTM and CDR2 ANQGSEA. Trimming took off 6 bases at V and 0 bases at J, with 12 bases between the two ends. CDR3 size: 14 residues.

The chain carries TRBV7-2 and TRBJ1-4; 8 bases match TRBD1. Germline V gene data show CDR1 as SGHTA and CDR2 as FQGNSA. The length of the CDR3 is 15 residues. J gave up 7 bases and V 4 bases, and 8 bases lay outside the gene matches. The CDR3 DNA follows: TGTGCCAGCAGCTGGACCCAGGGGGCTGGTGAAAAACTGTTTTTT. Its translation is CASSWTQGAGEKLFF.

This rearrangement joins TRBV28 to TRBJ1-2; TRBD1 aligns across 10 bases. This CDR3 is built from 16 residues. Germline CDR1 and CDR2: MDHEN and SYDVKM. The V and J ends lost 3 bases and 5 bases, in that order; junction bases with no gene match: 9. Here the CDR3 DNA reads TGTGCCAGCAGTTTTGTCGGGACAGGGGTTAAATATGGCTACACCTTC. It translates to CASSFVGTGVKYGYTF.

The V call is TRBV20-1, the J call TRBJ2-7; no definite D call. Germline V gene sequence: CDR1 DFQATT, CDR2 SNEGSKA (reference sequence). V lost 6 bases and J 2 bases, leaving 8 bases between the germline ends. The CDR3 contains 11 residues. The CDR3 nucleotides are TGCAGTGCCAAAGACACCTACGAGCAGTACTTC. This translates into CSAKDTYEQYF.

This clone was observed once. In nucleotides, the CDR3 is TGTGCCAGTAGTATAACGGGAGAACGACAAGAGACCCAGTACTTC. As protein: CASSITGERQETQYF. The chain uses TRBV19 and TRBJ2-5; tentative D call: TRBD2 (6 bases). The CDR3 runs to 15 residues. Trimming left V 2 bases short and J 2 bases short, with 12 bases between. Germline assignment: CDR1 LNHDA and CDR2 SQIVND (reference sequence).

A few counts support this clone. The chain carries TRBV3-1 (or the pseudogene TRBV3-2) and TRBJ1-1; 10 bases map to TRBD1. The CDR3 has 11 residues. Germline V gives CDR1 LGHDT, CDR2 YNNKEL (reference sequence). V shed 4 bases and J 11 bases; nucleotides not matched to a gene: 1. CDR3 DNA: TGTGCCAGCAGCCCGGGACAGGGGGCTTTCTTT. It encodes CASSPGQGAFF.

The rearrangement links TRBV11-2 to TRBJ2-7, with TRBD2 matching 8 bases. Germline V CDR1 and CDR2: SGHAT, FQNNGV. Germline trimming cut 0 bases from V and 6 bases from J; bases unmatched to any gene: 4. The CDR3 contains 14 residues. The CDR3 nucleotides are TGTGCCAGCAGCTTAGAGGCGGGAGGTGCCGAGCAGTACTTC. It encodes CASSLEAGGAEQYF.

This clone appeared a single time. V gene TRBV7-8 combines with J gene TRBJ1-2, with D tentatively TRBD1 (6 bases). Germline CDR1 reads SGHVS; CDR2 reads FQNEAQ. V dropped 7 bases and J dropped 7 bases, with 19 bases sitting between them. The CDR3 extends over 14 amino acids. CDR3 protein: CASTPPGGLFGYTF. CDR3 sequence (DNA): TGTGCCAGCACCCCGCCGGGGGGGCTGTTTGGCTACACCTTC.

The CDR3 sequence is CASSFVEVHEQYF. Written as DNA, the CDR3 is TGTGCCAGCAGTTTTGTGGAGGTTCACGAGCAGTACTTC. V gene TRBV28 combines with J gene TRBJ2-7, with D maybe TRBD2 (5 bases). The CDR3 extends over 13 amino acids. Germline CDR1 MDHEN, CDR2 SYDVKM. V dropped 3 bases and J dropped 5 bases, with 11 bases sitting between them.

V is TRBV5-1 and J is TRBJ1-4; 9 positions agree with TRBD1. The CDR3 is 15 amino acids. CDR1 and CDR2 (germline): SGHRS, YFSETQ. V was pared by 4 bases and J by 6 bases, with 7 bases of the junction left unmatched. The CDR3 region has the DNA TGCGCCAGCAGCGCTCAACAGGGGGCGTATGAAAAACTGTTTTTT. Amino acids: CASSAQQGAYEKLFF.

J is TRBJ2-3 and V is TRBV29-1; D is possibly TRBD2 (5 bases). Trimming pared 7 bases from V and 0 bases from J, leaving 14 bases between. The CDR3 sequence is 14 residues long. CDR1 is SQVTM and CDR2 is ANQGSEA in the germline V gene. CDR3 protein: CSARRRGSTDTQYF. In DNA form, the CDR3 reads TGCAGCGCCCGACGCCGGGGAAGCACAGATACGCAGTATTTT.

The J gene is TRBJ1-2, the V gene TRBV18; 7 bases fit TRBD1. CDR1 is KGHSH, CDR2 LQKENI, per germline. This CDR3 region has 14 residues. V dropped 4 bases and J dropped 7; count of bases not matched to a gene: 9. This CDR3 reads CASSLSGRDSGYTF. CDR3 DNA: TGTGCCAGCTCACTTTCCGGGAGGGACAGTGGCTACACCTTC.

The chain is built from TRBV28 and TRBJ2-7, with a possible D match to TRBD2 (5 bases). V dropped 7 bases and J dropped 2 bases, with 18 bases sitting between them. The CDR3 loop spans 15 amino acids. The V gene's germline CDR1 is MDHEN and CDR2 SYDVKM. The CDR3, as DNA: TGTGCCAGCACCTCCGGGGTCCTAGGGACCTACGAGCAGTACTTC. Translated, it gives CASTSGVLGTYEQYF.

The chain recombines TRBV7-8 with TRBJ2-5, with TRBD1 matching 8 bases. The germline V gene has CDR1 SGHVS and CDR2 FQNEAQ. The V gene end was trimmed by 5 bases and the J gene end by 5 bases; junction bases not matched to a gene: 10. CDR3 size: 15 residues. The CDR3 is CASSGGQGMYETQYF. In DNA, the CDR3 is TGTGCCAGCAGCGGAGGACAGGGAATGTATGAGACCCAGTACTTC.